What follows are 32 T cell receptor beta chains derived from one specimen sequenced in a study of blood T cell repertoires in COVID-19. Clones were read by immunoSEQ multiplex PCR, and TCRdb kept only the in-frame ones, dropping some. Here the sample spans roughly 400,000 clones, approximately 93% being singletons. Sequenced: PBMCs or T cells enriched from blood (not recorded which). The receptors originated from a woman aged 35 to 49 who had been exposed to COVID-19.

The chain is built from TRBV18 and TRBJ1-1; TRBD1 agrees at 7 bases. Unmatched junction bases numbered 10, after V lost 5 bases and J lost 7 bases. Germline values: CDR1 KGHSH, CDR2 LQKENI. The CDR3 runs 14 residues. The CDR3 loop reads CASSSSGGNVEAFF. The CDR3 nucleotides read TGTGCCAGCTCATCTTCAGGGGGAAACGTTGAAGCTTTCTTT.

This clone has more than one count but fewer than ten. Here the CDR3 DNA reads TGTGCCACCAGCAGAGATTATAGCTCTAGCGGGAGCTACGAGCAGTACTTC. It translates to CATSRDYSSSGSYEQYF. The chain couples TRBV15 to TRBJ2-7, with TRBD2 identical over 10 bases. The CDR3 covers 17 residues. CDR1 LNHNV and CDR2 YYDKDF come from the germline V gene (reference sequence). With V trimmed by 0 bases and J by 3 bases, 8 bases remained unmatched.

The CDR3 nucleotides are TGTGCCTGGAGGTTAACAGGGGGTGAAGGGAGCTACACCTTC. This codes for CAWRLTGGEGSYTF. The chain is built from TRBV30 and TRBJ1-2; 8 bases align to TRBD1. The CDR3 runs to 14 residues. CDR1 is GTSNPN and CDR2 is SVGIG in the germline V gene (reference sequence). The junction had 12 bases not matched to a gene; V was cut back by 3 bases and J by 9 bases.

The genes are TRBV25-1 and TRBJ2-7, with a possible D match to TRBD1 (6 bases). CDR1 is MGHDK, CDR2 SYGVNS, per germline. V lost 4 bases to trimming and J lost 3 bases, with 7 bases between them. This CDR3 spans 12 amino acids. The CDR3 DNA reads TGTGCCAGCAGTGTGACAGGCTACGAGCAGTACTTC. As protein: CASSVTGYEQYF.

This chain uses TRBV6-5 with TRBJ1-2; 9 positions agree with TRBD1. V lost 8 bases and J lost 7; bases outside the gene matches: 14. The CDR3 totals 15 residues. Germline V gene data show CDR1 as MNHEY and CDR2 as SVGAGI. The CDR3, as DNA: TGTGCCAGCGTACAGACAGGGGGTGTCCGTTCTGGCTACACCTTC. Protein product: CASVQTGGVRSGYTF.

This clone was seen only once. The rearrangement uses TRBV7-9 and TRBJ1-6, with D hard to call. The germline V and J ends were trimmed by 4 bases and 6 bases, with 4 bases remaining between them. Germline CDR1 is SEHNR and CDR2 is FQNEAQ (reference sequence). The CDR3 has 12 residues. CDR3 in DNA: TGTGCCAGCAGCTCGGTTAATTCACCCCTCCACTTT. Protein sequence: CASSSVNSPLHF. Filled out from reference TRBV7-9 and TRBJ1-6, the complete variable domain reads DTGVSQNPRHKITKRGQNVTFRCDPISEHNRLYWYRQTLGQGPEFLTYFQNEAQLEKSRLLSDRFSAERPKGSFSTLEIQRTEQGDSAMYLCASSSVNSPLHFGNGTRLTVT.

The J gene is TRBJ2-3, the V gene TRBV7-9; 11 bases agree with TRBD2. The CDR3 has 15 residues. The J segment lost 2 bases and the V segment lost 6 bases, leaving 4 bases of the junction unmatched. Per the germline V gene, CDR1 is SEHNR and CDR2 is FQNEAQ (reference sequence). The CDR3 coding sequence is TGTGCCAGCAGATCGGGACTAGCGGCCACAGATACGCAGTATTTT. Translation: CASRSGLAATDTQYF.

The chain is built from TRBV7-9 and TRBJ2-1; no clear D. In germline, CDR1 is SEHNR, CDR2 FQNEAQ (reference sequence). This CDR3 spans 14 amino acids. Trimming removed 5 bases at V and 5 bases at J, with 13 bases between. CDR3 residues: CASSPDSNNNEQFF. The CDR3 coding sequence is TGTGCCAGCAGCCCCGACTCGAATAACAATGAGCAGTTCTTC.

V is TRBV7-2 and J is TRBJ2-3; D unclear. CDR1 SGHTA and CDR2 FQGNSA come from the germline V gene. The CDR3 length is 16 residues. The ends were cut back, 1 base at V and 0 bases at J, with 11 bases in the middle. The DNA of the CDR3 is TGTGCCAGCAGCTTAGGGCTCCAGTCTAGCACAGATACGCAGTATTTT. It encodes CASSLGLQSSTDTQYF.

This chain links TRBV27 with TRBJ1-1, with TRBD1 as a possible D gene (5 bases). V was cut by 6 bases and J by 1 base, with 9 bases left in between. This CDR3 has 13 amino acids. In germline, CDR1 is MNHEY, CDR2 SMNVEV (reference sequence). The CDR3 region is CASRGHKNTEAFF. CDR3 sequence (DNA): TGTGCCAGCAGAGGACACAAGAACACTGAAGCTTTCTTT.

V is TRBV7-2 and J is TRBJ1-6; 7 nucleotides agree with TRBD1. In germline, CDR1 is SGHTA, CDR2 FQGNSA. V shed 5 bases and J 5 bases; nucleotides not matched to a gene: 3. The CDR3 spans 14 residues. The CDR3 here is CASSPGTDNSPLHF. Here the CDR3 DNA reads TGTGCCAGCAGCCCCGGGACAGATAATTCACCCCTCCACTTT.

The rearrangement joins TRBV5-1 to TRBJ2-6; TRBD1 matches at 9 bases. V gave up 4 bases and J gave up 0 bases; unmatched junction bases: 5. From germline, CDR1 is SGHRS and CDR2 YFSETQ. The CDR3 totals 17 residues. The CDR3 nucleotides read TGCGCCAGCAGCCCGGGACAGGGAAACTCTGGGGCCAACGTCCTGACTTTC. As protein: CASSPGQGNSGANVLTF. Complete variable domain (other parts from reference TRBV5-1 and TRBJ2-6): KAGVTQTPRYLIKTRGQQVTLSCSPISGHRSVSWYQQTPGQGLQFLFEYFSETQRNKGNFPGRFSGRQFSNSRSEMNVSTLELGDSALYLCASSPGQGNSGANVLTFGAGSRLTVL.

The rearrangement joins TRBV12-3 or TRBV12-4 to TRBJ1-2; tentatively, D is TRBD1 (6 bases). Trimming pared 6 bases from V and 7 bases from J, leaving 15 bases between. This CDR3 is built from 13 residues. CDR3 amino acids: CASSLRQVAGYTF. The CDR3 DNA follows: TGTGCCAGCAGCCTGAGACAGGTTGCTGGCTACACCTTC.

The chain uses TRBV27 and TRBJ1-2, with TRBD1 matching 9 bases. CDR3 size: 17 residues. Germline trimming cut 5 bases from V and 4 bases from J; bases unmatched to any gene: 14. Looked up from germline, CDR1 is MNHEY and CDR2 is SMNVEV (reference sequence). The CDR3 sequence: CASSPTTGGLGFYGYTF. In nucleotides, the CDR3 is TGTGCCAGCAGTCCGACGACAGGGGGTCTAGGTTTCTATGGCTACACCTTC.

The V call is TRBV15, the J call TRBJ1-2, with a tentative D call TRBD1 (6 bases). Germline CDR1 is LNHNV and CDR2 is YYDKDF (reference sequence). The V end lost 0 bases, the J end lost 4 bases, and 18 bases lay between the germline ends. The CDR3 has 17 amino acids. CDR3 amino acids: CATSRDQLTGIGYGYTF. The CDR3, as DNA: TGTGCCACCAGCAGAGACCAGCTGACAGGTATTGGCTATGGCTACACCTTC. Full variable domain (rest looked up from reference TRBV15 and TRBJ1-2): DAMVIQNPRYQVTQFGKPVTLSCSQTLNHNVMYWYQQKSSQAPKLLFHYYDKDFNNEADTPDNFQSRRPNTSFCFLDIRSPGLGDTAMYLCATSRDQLTGIGYGYTFGSGTRLTVV.

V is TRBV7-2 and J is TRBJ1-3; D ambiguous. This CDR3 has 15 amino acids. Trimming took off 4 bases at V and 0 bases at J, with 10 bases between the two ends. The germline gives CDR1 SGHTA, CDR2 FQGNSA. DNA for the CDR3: TGTGCCAGCAGCTGGGTATCGGGCTCTGGAAACACCATATATTTT. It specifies CASSWVSGSGNTIYF.

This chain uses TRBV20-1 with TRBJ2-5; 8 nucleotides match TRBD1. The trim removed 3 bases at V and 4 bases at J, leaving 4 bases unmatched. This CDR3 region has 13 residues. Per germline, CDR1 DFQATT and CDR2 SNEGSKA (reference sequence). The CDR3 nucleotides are TGCAGTGCTAGTCAGGGGGCTACAGAGACCCAGTACTTC. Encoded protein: CSASQGATETQYF.

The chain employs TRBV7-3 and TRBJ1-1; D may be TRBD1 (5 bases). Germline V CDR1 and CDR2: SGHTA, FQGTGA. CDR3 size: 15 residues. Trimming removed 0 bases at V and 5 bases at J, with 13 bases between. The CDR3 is CASSLTPGGGTEAFF. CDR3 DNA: TGTGCCAGCAGCTTAACCCCGGGGGGGGGAACTGAAGCTTTCTTT.

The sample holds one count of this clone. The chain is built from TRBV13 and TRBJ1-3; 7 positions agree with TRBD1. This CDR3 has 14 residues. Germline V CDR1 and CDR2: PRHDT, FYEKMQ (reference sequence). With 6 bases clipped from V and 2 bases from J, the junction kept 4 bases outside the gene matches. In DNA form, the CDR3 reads TGTGCCAGCAGTCACCAGGGGGCTGGAAACACCATATATTTT. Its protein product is CASSHQGAGNTIYF.

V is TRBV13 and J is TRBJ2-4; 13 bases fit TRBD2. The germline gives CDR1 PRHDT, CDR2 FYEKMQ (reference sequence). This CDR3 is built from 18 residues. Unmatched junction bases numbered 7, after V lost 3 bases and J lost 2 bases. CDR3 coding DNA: TGTGCCAGCAGCTTCACACTAGCGGGAGGGAGGACCAAAAACATTCAGTACTTC. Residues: CASSFTLAGGRTKNIQYF.

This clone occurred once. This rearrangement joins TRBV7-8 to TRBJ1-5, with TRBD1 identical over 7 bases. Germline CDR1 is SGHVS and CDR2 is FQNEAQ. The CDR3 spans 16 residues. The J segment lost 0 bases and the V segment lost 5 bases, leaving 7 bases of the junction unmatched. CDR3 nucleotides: TGTGCCAGCAGCCTAGAGGGGGCAGTTAGCAATCAGCCCCAGCATTTT. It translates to CASSLEGAVSNQPQHF.

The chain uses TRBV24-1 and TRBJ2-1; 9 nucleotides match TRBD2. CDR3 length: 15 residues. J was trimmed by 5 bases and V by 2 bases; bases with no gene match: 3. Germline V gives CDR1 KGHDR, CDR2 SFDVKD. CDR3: CATSDSRLADNEQFF. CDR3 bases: TGTGCCACCAGTGATTCTAGACTAGCGGACAATGAGCAGTTCTTC.

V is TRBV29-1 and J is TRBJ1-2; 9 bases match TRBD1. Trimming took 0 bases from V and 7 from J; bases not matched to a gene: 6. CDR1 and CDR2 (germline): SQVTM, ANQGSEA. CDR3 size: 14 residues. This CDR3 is CSVEDAQTGGGYTF. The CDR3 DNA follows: TGCAGCGTTGAAGATGCACAGACAGGGGGTGGCTACACCTTC.

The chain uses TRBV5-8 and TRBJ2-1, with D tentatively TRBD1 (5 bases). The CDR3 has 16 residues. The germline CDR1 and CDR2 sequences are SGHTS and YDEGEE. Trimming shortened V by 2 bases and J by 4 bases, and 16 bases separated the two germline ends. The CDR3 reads CASSFPMDTFYNEQFF. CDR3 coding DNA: TGTGCCAGCAGCTTTCCAATGGACACATTTTACAATGAGCAGTTCTTC.

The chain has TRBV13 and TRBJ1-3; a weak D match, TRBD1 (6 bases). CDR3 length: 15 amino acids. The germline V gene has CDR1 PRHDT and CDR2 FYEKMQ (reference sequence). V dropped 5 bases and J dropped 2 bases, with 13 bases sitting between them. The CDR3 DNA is TGTGCCAGCAGCCGAGGACAGTTCCCTGGAAACACCATATATTTT. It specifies CASSRGQFPGNTIYF. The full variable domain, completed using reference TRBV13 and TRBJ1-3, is AAGVIQSPRHLIKEKRETATLKCYPIPRHDTVYWYQQGPGQDPQFLISFYEKMQSDKGSIPDRFSAQQFSDYHSELNMSSLELGDSALYFCASSRGQFPGNTIYFGEGSWLTVV.

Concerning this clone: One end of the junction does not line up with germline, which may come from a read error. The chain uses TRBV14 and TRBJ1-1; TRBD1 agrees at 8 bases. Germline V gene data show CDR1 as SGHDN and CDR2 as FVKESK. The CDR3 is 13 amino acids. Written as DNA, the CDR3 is TGTGCCAGCAGTCAAGACAGGGGTGGAGAAGCTTTCTTT. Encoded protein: CASSQDRGGEAFF.

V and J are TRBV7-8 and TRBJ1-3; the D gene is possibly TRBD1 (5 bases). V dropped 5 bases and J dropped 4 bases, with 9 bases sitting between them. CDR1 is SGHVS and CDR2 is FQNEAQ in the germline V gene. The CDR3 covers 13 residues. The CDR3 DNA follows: TGTGCCAGCAGCCGACCAGGGGGAAACACCATATATTTT. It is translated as CASSRPGGNTIYF.

The CDR3 nucleotides are TGTGCCAGTAGTATTGGGCATCTTCGGGGAAATCAGCCCCAGCATTTT. Its translation: CASSIGHLRGNQPQHF. The chain links TRBV19 to TRBJ1-5; D unclear. V was clipped by 3 bases and J by 4 bases, with 16 bases between them. CDR3 length: 16 residues. Germline V gene data show CDR1 as LNHDA and CDR2 as SQIVND (reference sequence).

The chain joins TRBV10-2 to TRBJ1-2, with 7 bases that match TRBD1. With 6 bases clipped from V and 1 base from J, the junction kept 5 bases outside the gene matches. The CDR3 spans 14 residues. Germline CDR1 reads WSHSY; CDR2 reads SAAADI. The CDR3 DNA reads TGCGCCAGCAGCTCGGGACAGCTTAACTATGGCTACACCTTC. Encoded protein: CASSSGQLNYGYTF.

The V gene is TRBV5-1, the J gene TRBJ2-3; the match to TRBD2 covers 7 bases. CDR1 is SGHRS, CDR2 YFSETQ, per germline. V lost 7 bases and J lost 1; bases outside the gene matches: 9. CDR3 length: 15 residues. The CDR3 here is CASAPWGGGTDTQYF. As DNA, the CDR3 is TGCGCCAGCGCTCCTTGGGGAGGGGGCACAGATACGCAGTATTTT.

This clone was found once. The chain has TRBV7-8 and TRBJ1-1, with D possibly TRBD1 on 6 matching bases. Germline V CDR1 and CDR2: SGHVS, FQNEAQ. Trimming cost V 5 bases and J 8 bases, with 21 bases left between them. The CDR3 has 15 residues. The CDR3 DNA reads TGTGCCAGCAGCCTCCGGACAGTGCTCCCTCAGGAAGCTTTCTTT. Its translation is CASSLRTVLPQEAFF.

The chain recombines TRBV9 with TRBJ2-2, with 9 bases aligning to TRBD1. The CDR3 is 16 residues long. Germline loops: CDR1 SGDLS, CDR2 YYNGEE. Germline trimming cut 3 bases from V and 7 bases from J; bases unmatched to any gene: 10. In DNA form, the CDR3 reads TGTGCCAGCAGCGCGACCGGGACAGGGTTGGTCGGGGAGCTGTTTTTT. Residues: CASSATGTGLVGELFF.